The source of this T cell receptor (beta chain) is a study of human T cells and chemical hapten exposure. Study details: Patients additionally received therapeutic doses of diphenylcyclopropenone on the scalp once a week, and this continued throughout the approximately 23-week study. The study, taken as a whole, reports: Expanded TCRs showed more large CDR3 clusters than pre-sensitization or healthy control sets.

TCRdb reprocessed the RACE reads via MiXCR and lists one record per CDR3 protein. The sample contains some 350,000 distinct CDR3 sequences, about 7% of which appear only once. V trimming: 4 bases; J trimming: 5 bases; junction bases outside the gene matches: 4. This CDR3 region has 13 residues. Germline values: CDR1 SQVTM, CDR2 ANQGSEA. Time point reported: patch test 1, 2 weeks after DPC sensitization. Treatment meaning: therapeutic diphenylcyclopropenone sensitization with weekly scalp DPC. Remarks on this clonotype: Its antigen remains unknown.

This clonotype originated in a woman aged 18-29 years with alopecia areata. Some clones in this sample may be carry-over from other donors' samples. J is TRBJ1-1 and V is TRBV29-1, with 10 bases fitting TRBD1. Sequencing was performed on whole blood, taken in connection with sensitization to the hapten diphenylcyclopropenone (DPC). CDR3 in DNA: TGCAGCGTTGGGGGACAGGGGCCTACTGAAGCTTTCTTT. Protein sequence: CSVGGQGPTEAFF.